Below, one T cell receptor beta chain is given with its context. Enrollment of patients from Seattle took place during active infection, with longitudinal follow-up. This CDR3 has 16 amino acids. Germline CDR1 reads SGHRS; CDR2 reads YFSETQ. V was cut by 2 bases and J by 0 bases, with 12 bases left in between. Source study methods: Amplification of reference gene primers was used by the study to estimate nucleated cell counts. Clones were sequenced by immunoSEQ multiplex PCR, and TCRdb holds only the in-frame ones, with some missing. For V, J and clone size, that table is used; D and trimming come from the DNA. The sample lists a few hundred thousand clones, about 91% occurring once. The record originates from a study of blood T cell repertoires in COVID-19. Study as a whole: COVID-19 samples, acute and convalescent, were from the United States, Italy and Spain. Nucleic acid was either cDNA or gDNA, and it came from T cells, B-cell-depleted T cells, or PBMCs.

The chain couples TRBV5-1 to TRBJ2-4, with a tentative D call TRBD1 (5 bases). The material sequenced was peripheral blood. The clonotype comes from a woman aged 45-60 years with COVID-19, enrolled during active disease. The CDR3 loop is CASSFYQGLAKNIQYF. The CDR3 DNA reads as TGCGCCAGCAGCTTCTACCAGGGATTAGCCAAAAACATTCAGTACTTC.